This T cell receptor (beta chain) was sequenced during a study of blood T cell repertoires in COVID-19. Study-wide background: Some COVID-19 samples were acute and others convalescent; all came from the United States, Italy and Spain. Nucleic acid was either cDNA or gDNA, and it came from T cells, B-cell-depleted T cells, or PBMCs.

Germline V CDR1 and CDR2: MDHEN, SYDVKM. The CDR3 extends over 16 amino acids. V was clipped by 7 bases and J by 2 bases, with 21 bases between them. A single count supports this clone. Profiling relied on immunoSEQ multiplex PCR, and the TCRdb table lists in-frame clones only, not all of them. The repertoire holds about 140,000 clones, with 81% as singletons. The source of this sequence is a human donor in a cohort sampled during active COVID-19. Material for sequencing was peripheral blood. V usage is TRBV28 and J usage is TRBJ2-7, with a tentative D call TRBD2 (5 bases). The chain's CDR3 is CASTPPRDTRTYEQYF. DNA of the CDR3: TGTGCCAGCACCCCCCCACGGGATACTAGAACCTACGAGCAGTACTTC.